This T cell receptor beta chain was recorded in a study of T-cell reconstitution after alpha-beta-depleted transplantation in children listed by TCRdb under 2016. In terms of the full investigation: Using TCR repertoire profiling, the study quantitatively followed how T-cell immune reconstitution unfolded in children after TCRalphabeta/CD19-depleted allogeneic hematopoietic cell transplantation.

The sample's treatment or condition label, decoded: allogeneic hematopoietic cell transplantation with graft depleted of TCRalphabeta T cells and CD19 B cells. The transplant recipients were children given TCRalphabeta/CD19-depleted allogeneic hematopoietic cell grafts. The library was made by PCR. Sequencing relied on an Illumina HiSeq 2500. TCR libraries were prepared with molecular barcoding, using unique molecular identifiers to normalize TCRbeta repertoire quantification. TCRdb ran its own pipeline on the public reads, namely fastp trimming at Q25 and MiXCR clone calling, and kept in-frame beta chains. All rows with the same CDR3 protein become a single entry with the most common DNA and genes. The sample includes around 440,000 distinct CDR3 sequences, with around 15% observed a single time. Over 25% of the sample goes to the ten largest clones. Paper-wide results and their limitations: About two months after transplant, the apparently early recovery of alphabetaT-cell counts reportedly depended on just several hundred clones that had expanded rapidly and came from non-depleted graft cells. The high TCRbeta diversity at day 60 in some patients was ascribed to recipient T cells and intrathymic progenitors that had survived conditioning. Over the following months the frequencies of hyperexpanded clones went down, and after one year T-cell counts and TCRbeta diversity were mostly credited to newly produced T cells.

For this clonotype: The antigen it binds to is not known. No clone much larger than this one lies a single base away; base qualities are absent.

The CDR3 covers 16 residues, taking in both the cysteine and the phenylalanine. Here the CDR3 DNA is all that survives: 48 bases in frame from base 1. The germline V gene encodes CDR1 LGHDT and CDR2 YNNKEL (reference sequence). Clipping removes 4 bases from V and 2 bases from J, with 11 as the unmatched junction base count. The TCR was taken from a boy younger than two who had a stem cell transplant for Wiskott-Aldrich syndrome, so the T cells may come from the graft donor. The input for sequencing was PBMCs, mostly from graft donor cells, taken 360 days after TCRalphabeta/CD19-depleted stem cell transplant. The sequence is built from TRBV3-1 and TRBJ2-7, with 7 junctional bases fitting TRBD2. The CDR3 region: CASSPRKSGDPYEQYF. The sequenced DNA is TGTGCCAGCAGCCCTCGGAAAAGCGGGGATCCCTACGAGCAGTACTTC.